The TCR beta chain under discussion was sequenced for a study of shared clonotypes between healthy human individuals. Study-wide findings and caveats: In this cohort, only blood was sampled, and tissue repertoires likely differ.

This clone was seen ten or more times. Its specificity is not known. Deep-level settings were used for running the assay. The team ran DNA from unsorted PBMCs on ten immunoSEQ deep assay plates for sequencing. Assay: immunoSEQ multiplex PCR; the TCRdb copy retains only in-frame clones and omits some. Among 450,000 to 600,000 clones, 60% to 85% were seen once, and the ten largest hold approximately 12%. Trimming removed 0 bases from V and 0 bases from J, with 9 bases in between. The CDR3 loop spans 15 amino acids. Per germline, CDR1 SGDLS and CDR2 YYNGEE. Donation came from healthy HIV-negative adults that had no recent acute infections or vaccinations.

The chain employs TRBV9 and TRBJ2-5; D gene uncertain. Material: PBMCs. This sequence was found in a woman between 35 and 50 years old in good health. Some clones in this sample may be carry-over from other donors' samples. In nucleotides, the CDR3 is TGTGCCAGCAGCGTAGGGAAAGGTAACCAAGAGACCCAGTACTTC. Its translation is CASSVGKGNQETQYF.